Following are 5 T cell receptor beta chains from one sample sequenced in a study of T cells after yellow fever vaccination. MiXCR was run by TCRdb on the 5' RACE reads, yielding one entry per CDR3 protein. The sample lists around 250,000 distinct CDR3 sequences, 6.9% occurring once. The sample consisted of CD4+ T cells sorted from PBMCs, taken 15 days after the yellow fever booster vaccination. These receptors were collected from a man aged 30 to 45 who received the YFV17D yellow fever vaccine.

The chain links TRBV20-1 to TRBJ2-1; D remains ambiguous. Germline lookup yields CDR1 DFQATT and CDR2 SNEGSKA (reference sequence). V lost 0 bases and J lost 0, with 15 bases in between. The CDR3 runs 17 residues. This CDR3 reads CSARDSSRSSSYNEQFF. The CDR3 coding sequence is TGCAGTGCTAGAGATTCCTCGCGGTCGAGCTCCTACAATGAGCAGTTCTTC.

The chain carries TRBV3-1 and TRBJ2-3; 10 nucleotides match TRBD1. CDR1 is LGHDT and CDR2 is YNNKEL in the germline V gene (reference sequence). V dropped 2 bases and J dropped 11; count of bases not matched to a gene: 4. The CDR3 length is 13 residues. This CDR3 is CASSQQGQGEQYF. The CDR3 coding sequence is TGTGCCAGCAGCCAACAAGGACAGGGGGAGCAGTATTTT.

J is TRBJ2-7 and V is TRBV10-3; the match to TRBD1 covers 10 bases. Germline CDR1 reads ENHRY; CDR2 reads SYGVKD. The CDR3 has 15 amino acids. V dropped 7 bases and J dropped 3; count of bases not matched to a gene: 9. The CDR3 loop is CAITSPGQGFYEQYF. CDR3 bases: TGTGCCATCACCTCCCCGGGACAGGGGTTCTACGAGCAGTACTTC.

This clonotype was recorded many times. This sequence joins TRBV5-1 and TRBJ2-2; D gene uncertain. Trimming removed 0 bases from V and 0 bases from J, with 6 bases in between. The CDR3 is 15 amino acids. CDR1 SGHRS and CDR2 YFSETQ come from the germline V gene. This chain's CDR3 is CASSLGVSNTGELFF. CDR3 nucleotide sequence: TGCGCCAGCAGCTTGGGGGTATCGAACACCGGGGAGCTGTTTTTT.

Many counts were recorded for this clonotype. This chain connects TRBV12-3 or TRBV12-4 to TRBJ2-7, with D possibly being TRBD1 or TRBD2 (6 bases each). With 8 bases removed from V and 2 bases from J, the gap between germline ends came to 16 bases. The CDR3 is made up of 14 amino acids. The CDR3 protein is CASQRGDTPYEQYF. DNA for the CDR3: TGTGCCAGCCAAAGGGGGGACACCCCCTACGAGCAGTACTTC.